This TCR beta chain was sequenced during a study of shared clonotypes between healthy human individuals. Study-wide points: Compared with clonotypes that all four donors shared, non-shared clonotypes had lower generation probabilities. Naive subsets generally exceeded memory subsets in estimated richness.

Per the authors' pipeline: ImmunoSEQ yielded junction-only sequences lacking quality scores, so filtering differed. Assay: immunoSEQ multiplex PCR; the TCRdb copy retains only in-frame clones and omits some. V and J calls and clone size are given by that table; D and trimming were obtained from the DNA. The table lists around 2.1 million clones, more than 90% of them singletons. Concerning this clone: What it binds is not known.

Donation came from healthy HIV-negative adults that had no recent acute infections or vaccinations. The CDR3 is 13 residues long. V dropped 3 bases and J dropped 8 bases, with 8 bases sitting between them. Germline V gene sequence: CDR1 MNHEY, CDR2 SMNVEV (reference sequence). The J gene is TRBJ1-6, the V gene TRBV27; D not resolved. The TCR was taken from a man younger than 35 in good health. Sequenced sample: naive CD4+ T cells sorted from blood. This sample's subset: CD45RA+ positively selected. The CDR3 is CASSLDGDSPLHF. In DNA, the CDR3 is TGTGCCAGCAGTTTGGACGGAGATTCACCCCTCCACTTT.